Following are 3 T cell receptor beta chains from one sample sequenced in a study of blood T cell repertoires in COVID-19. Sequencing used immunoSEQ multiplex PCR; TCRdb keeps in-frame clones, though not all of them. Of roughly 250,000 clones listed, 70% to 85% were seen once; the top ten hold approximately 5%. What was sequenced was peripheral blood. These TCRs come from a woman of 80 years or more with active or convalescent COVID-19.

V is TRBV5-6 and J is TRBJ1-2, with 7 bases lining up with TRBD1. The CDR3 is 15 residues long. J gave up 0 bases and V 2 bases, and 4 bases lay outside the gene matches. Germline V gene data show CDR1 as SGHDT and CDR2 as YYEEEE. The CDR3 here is CASSLQGITNYGYTF. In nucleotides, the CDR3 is TGTGCCAGCAGCTTACAGGGGATAACTAACTATGGCTACACCTTC.

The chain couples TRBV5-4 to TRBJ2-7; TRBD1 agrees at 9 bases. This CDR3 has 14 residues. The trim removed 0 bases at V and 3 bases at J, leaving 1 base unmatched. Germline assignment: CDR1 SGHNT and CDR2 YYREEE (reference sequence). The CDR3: CASSLGTGVYEQYF. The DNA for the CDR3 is TGTGCCAGCAGCTTGGGGACAGGGGTCTACGAGCAGTACTTC.

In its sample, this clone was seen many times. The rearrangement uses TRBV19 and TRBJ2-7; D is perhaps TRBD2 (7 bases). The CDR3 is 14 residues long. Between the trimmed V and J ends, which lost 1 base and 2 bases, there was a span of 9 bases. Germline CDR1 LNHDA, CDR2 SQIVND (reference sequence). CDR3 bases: TGTGCCAGTAGTATAGGGCGGGGGCCCTACGAGCAGTACTTC. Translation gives CASSIGRGPYEQYF.